Presented here are 15 T cell receptor beta chains from one specimen sequenced in a study of cytomegalovirus exposure and HLA in healthy donors. The PCR was carried out with 60 Vbeta primers and 13 Jbeta primers. Here immunoSEQ multiplex PCR was the method, and the copy in TCRdb shows in-frame clones only, minus some. The data contain about 160,000 clones, roughly 85% of them singletons. Sample: PBMCs. The receptors originated from a man aged 35 to 55 in good health and CMV-seronegative.

The table lists this clone with a few counts. The chain carries TRBV10-3 and TRBJ1-4; no definite D call. CDR1 is ENHRY and CDR2 is SYGVKD in the germline V gene. The CDR3 is 14 residues long. V gave up 5 bases and J gave up 8 bases, with 15 bases separating them. The CDR3, as DNA: TGTGCCATCAGTAAGACCCCCTCGGAGGAAAAACTGTTTTTT. Translation gives CAISKTPSEEKLFF.

The chain employs TRBV5-1 and TRBJ2-5; TRBD2 might be the D (5 bases). TRBJ2-7 explains the end of the DNA better; the J call may be wrong. This CDR3 spans 14 amino acids. Germline loops: CDR1 SGHRS, CDR2 YFSETQ. The CDR3 nucleotides read TGCGCCAGCAGCTTGTCCGGGAATCCCTACGAGCAGTACTTC. Translated: CASSLSGNPYEQYF.

V is TRBV19 and J is TRBJ2-5; 7 positions match TRBD2. The CDR3 runs 16 residues. The germline gives CDR1 LNHDA, CDR2 SQIVND (reference sequence). J lost 3 bases, V lost 5 bases, and 12 bases had no gene match. The CDR3 is CASSFRGSLGKETQYF. CDR3 DNA: TGTGCCAGTAGTTTCCGCGGGAGTCTGGGGAAAGAGACCCAGTACTTC.

This chain uses TRBV27 with TRBJ2-7; 7 nucleotides align to TRBD1. The CDR3 has 13 residues. V lost 5 bases, J lost 6 bases, and 7 bases stayed unmatched. Germline V gives CDR1 MNHEY, CDR2 SMNVEV (reference sequence). The CDR3 protein is CASSLDRVGEQYF. DNA of the CDR3: TGTGCCAGCAGTCTCGACAGGGTTGGCGAGCAGTACTTC.

This clone showed up just a few times. CDR3 nucleotide sequence: TGCGCCAGCAGCCAAGCCCGGGACTCCCAAGAGACCCAGTACTTC. This codes for CASSQARDSQETQYF. This rearrangement joins TRBV4-3 to TRBJ2-5; perhaps TRBD2 as D (6 bases). V lost 1 base and J 1 base, leaving 10 bases between the germline ends. The germline V gene has CDR1 LGHNA and CDR2 YSLEER. The CDR3 is made up of 15 amino acids.

V gene TRBV6-1 combines with J gene TRBJ1-1, with D hard to call. Germline lookup yields CDR1 MNHNS and CDR2 SASEGT. The V gene lost 7 bases and the J gene lost 10 bases, with 13 bases spanning the gap. The CDR3 extends over 11 amino acids. The CDR3 coding sequence is TGTGCCAGCATTCCAACACGAAGAGCTTTCTTT. As protein: CASIPTRRAFF.

The chain links TRBV6-1 to TRBJ1-2; weak D call: TRBD1 (6 bases). CDR3 length equals 14 residues. Germline V gene sequence: CDR1 MNHNS, CDR2 SASEGT. The germline V and J ends were trimmed by 3 bases and 10 bases, with 18 bases remaining between them. CDR3 sequence reads: CASSDLTGLEDYTF. For the CDR3, the DNA is TGTGCCAGCAGTGACCTCACAGGGTTAGAGGACTACACCTTC.

The genes are TRBV29-1 and TRBJ1-2; 9 nucleotides align to TRBD1. Germline CDR1 reads SQVTM; CDR2 reads ANQGSEA. Losses at the gene ends were 7 bases for V and 8 bases for J; bases not matched to a gene: 8. The CDR3 length is 12 residues. The CDR3 is CSGGDRDRGYTF. In nucleotides, the CDR3 is TGCAGCGGGGGGGACAGGGACCGGGGCTACACCTTC.

V is TRBV5-1 and J is TRBJ2-3; TRBD2 agrees at 13 bases. Germline V gene lookup returns CDR1 SGHRS and CDR2 YFSETQ. Germline trimming cut 1 base from V and 4 bases from J; bases unmatched to any gene: 3. The CDR3 has 16 residues. The CDR3, as DNA: TGCGCCAGCAGCTTGACCGGACTAGCGGGAGCAGATACGCAGTATTTT. This sequence encodes CASSLTGLAGADTQYF.

V gene TRBV21-1 combines with J gene TRBJ2-6; whether TRBD2, the table's D call, matches the DNA was not checked. TRBV21-1 is labeled a pseudogene. This CDR3 region has 17 residues. The CDR3 region has the DNA TGTGCCACCAGCCTCGAGAGCGGGAGAACTGGGGCCAACGGCCTGACTTTC. Protein: CATSLESGRTGANGLTF.

The genes are TRBV2 and TRBJ2-3; perhaps TRBD2 as D (5 bases). The V gene lost 2 bases and the J gene lost 4 bases, with 13 bases spanning the gap. The CDR3 extends over 15 amino acids. Germline V gene data show CDR1 as SNHLY and CDR2 as FYNNEI. CDR3 sequence: CASSESRAGPDTQYF. The CDR3 nucleotides are TGTGCCAGCAGTGAAAGTCGTGCGGGCCCAGATACGCAGTATTTT. The full variable domain, in which reference TRBV2 and TRBJ2-3 provide the parts outside the CDR3, is EPEVTQTPSHQVTQMGQEVILRCVPISNHLYFYWYRQILGQKVEFLVSFYNNEISEKSEIFDDQFSVERPDGSNFTLKIRSTKLEDSAMYFCASSESRAGPDTQYFGPGTRLTVL.

This clone was seen a handful of times. The CDR3 DNA sequence: TGTGCCAGCAGCCCCTCGCAGGTACTCTACGAGCAGTACTTC. It translates to CASSPSQVLYEQYF. This rearrangement joins TRBV7-9 to TRBJ2-7, with unresolved D. Trimming took 5 bases from V and 3 from J, leaving 14 bases between them. This CDR3 has 14 residues. Germline V gene sequence: CDR1 SEHNR, CDR2 FQNEAQ (reference sequence).

The chain carries TRBV14 and TRBJ2-3; no clear D gene. V lost 2 bases to trimming and J lost 1 base, with 4 bases between them. The germline gives CDR1 SGHDN, CDR2 FVKESK. CDR3 length: 13 residues. The CDR3, as DNA: TGTGCCAGCAGCCAACCGGGCACAGATACGCAGTATTTT. Translation: CASSQPGTDTQYF.

This chain's CDR3 is CAWSRDRGFQETQYF. In DNA, the CDR3 is TGTGCCTGGAGTAGGGACAGGGGTTTTCAAGAGACCCAGTACTTC. This chain links TRBV30 with TRBJ2-5, with 10 bases that match TRBD1. Germline trimming cut 2 bases from V and 2 bases from J; bases unmatched to any gene: 5. Germline-derived CDR1 and CDR2 are GTSNPN and SVGIG (reference sequence). The CDR3 is made up of 15 amino acids.

The gene calls are TRBV7-9 and TRBJ2-7; 8 bases agree with TRBD1. Trimming cost V 2 bases and J 3 bases; bases outside gene matches: 9. The CDR3 has 16 amino acids. Germline assignment: CDR1 SEHNR and CDR2 FQNEAQ (reference sequence). The CDR3 spells CASSLLPGRGLYEQYF. The CDR3 DNA is TGTGCCAGCAGCTTACTCCCCGGCAGGGGGCTCTACGAGCAGTACTTC.